This passage covers 27 T cell receptor beta chains from one sample sequenced in a study of OX40 agonist ivuxolimab in advanced cancers. Only in-frame clones appear in the TCRdb table, and some are missing; sequencing was by immunoSEQ multiplex PCR. Here the sample spans roughly 80,000 clones, 89% being singletons. The specimen was CD4+ or CD8+ T cells sorted from blood, collected in a trial of the OX40 agonist ivuxolimab. The origin of the receptors is an adult with an advanced solid tumor such as melanoma, head and neck, liver or kidney cancer.

This clone was seen more than once but under ten times. The CDR3 DNA is TGCAGTGCCGCAGCTAACTATGGCTACACCTTC. Translated: CSAAANYGYTF. The gene calls are TRBV20-1 and TRBJ1-2; D remains unclear. CDR1 and CDR2 from the germline V gene are DFQATT and SNEGSKA (reference sequence). Trimming removed 6 bases from V and 0 bases from J, with 5 bases in between. This CDR3 is built from 11 residues.

This chain links TRBV6-5 with TRBJ1-5, with TRBD1 matching over 10 bases. The CDR3 has 15 amino acids. The germline V gene encodes CDR1 MNHEY and CDR2 SVGAGI. The V segment lost 6 bases and the J segment 2 bases; nucleotides outside the gene matches: 4. The CDR3 protein is CASRPGTGGNQPQHF. DNA of the CDR3: TGTGCCAGCAGACCCGGGACAGGGGGCAATCAGCCCCAGCATTTT.

CDR3 in DNA: TGTGCCAGCAGTTACCGACCTAGCGCTAGGGAGACCCAGTACTTC. Amino acid sequence: CASSYRPSARETQYF. The chain uses TRBV6-6 and TRBJ2-5, with a tentative D call TRBD2 (6 bases). Per germline, CDR1 MNHNY and CDR2 SVGAGI (reference sequence). V was clipped by 2 bases and J by 5 bases, with 15 bases between them. There are 15 residues in the CDR3.

The chain uses TRBV20-1 and TRBJ1-1; D is unresolved. From germline, CDR1 is DFQATT and CDR2 SNEGSKA (reference sequence). The CDR3 is 11 amino acids. The DNA of the CDR3 is TGCAGCTTTGCAGGGAACACTGAAGCTTTCTTT. This codes for CSFAGNTEAFF.

V usage is TRBV27 and J usage is TRBJ2-7; D might be TRBD2 (6 bases). This CDR3 spans 14 amino acids. Per germline, CDR1 MNHEY and CDR2 SMNVEV (reference sequence). With 2 bases removed from V and 5 bases from J, the gap between germline ends came to 13 bases. CDR3: CASSLSSGVHEQYF. CDR3 in DNA: TGTGCCAGCAGTTTAAGTTCGGGAGTCCACGAGCAGTACTTC.

The chain has TRBV6-4 and TRBJ2-1, with D maybe TRBD2 (5 bases). Germline-derived CDR1 and CDR2 are MRHNA and SNTAGT. With 6 bases removed from V and 7 bases from J, the gap between germline ends came to 22 bases. CDR3 length: 16 amino acids. The CDR3, as DNA: TGTGCCAGCAGCGCGAGGGTTGGGCTAGCTGAAAATGAGCAGTTCTTC. The encoded protein is CASSARVGLAENEQFF.

The chain is built from TRBV6-1 and TRBJ2-3; D unclear. There are 11 residues in the CDR3. Germline V CDR1 and CDR2: MNHNS, SASEGT. Trimming shortened V by 3 bases and J by 8 bases, and 6 bases separated the two germline ends. The CDR3, as DNA: TGTGCCAGCAGTGACCTGGGTACGCAGTATTTT. It codes for CASSDLGTQYF.

A few counts support this clone. This specimen includes other DNA sequences encoding the same CDR3. This chain connects TRBV18 to TRBJ1-2; 9 positions agree with TRBD1. CDR3 length: 13 residues. CDR1 KGHSH and CDR2 LQKENI come from the germline V gene. Trimming cost V 3 bases and J 6 bases; bases outside gene matches: 2. CDR3: CASSPGQGHGYTF. As DNA, the CDR3 is TGTGCCAGCTCACCGGGACAGGGTCATGGCTACACCTTC.

This clone was counted between two and nine times. This chain uses TRBV10-1 with TRBJ1-3; D remains ambiguous. Germline CDR1 reads WNHNN; CDR2 reads SYGVQD (reference sequence). Trimming left V 3 bases short and J 4 bases short, with 13 bases between. The CDR3 runs to 15 residues. The CDR3 loop reads CASSEFLGEGNTIYF. As DNA, the CDR3 is TGCGCCAGCAGTGAATTTCTCGGAGAAGGAAACACCATATATTTT.

The chain carries TRBV2 and TRBJ2-7, with 16 bases identical to TRBD2. CDR1 is SNHLY and CDR2 is FYNNEI in the germline V gene. With V trimmed by 8 bases and J by 6 bases, 7 bases remained unmatched. The CDR3 runs 15 residues. The CDR3 loop is CASSGLAGGPGEQYF. The CDR3 DNA follows: TGTGCCAGCTCGGGACTAGCGGGAGGGCCGGGCGAGCAGTACTTC. Full variable domain (rest looked up from reference TRBV2 and TRBJ2-7): EPEVTQTPSHQVTQMGQEVILRCVPISNHLYFYWYRQILGQKVEFLVSFYNNEISEKSEIFDDQFSVERPDGSNFTLKIRSTKLEDSAMYFCASSGLAGGPGEQYFGPGTRLTVT.

The chain recombines TRBV18 with TRBJ1-2; perhaps TRBD1 as D (5 bases). Between the trimmed V and J ends, which lost 5 bases and 2 bases, there was a span of 18 bases. In germline, CDR1 is KGHSH, CDR2 LQKENI. There are 16 residues in the CDR3. CDR3 loop: CASSSSGGKPNYGYTF. CDR3 nucleotide sequence: TGTGCCAGCTCATCAAGTGGGGGGAAACCCAACTATGGCTACACCTTC.

The chain couples TRBV4-1 to TRBJ2-7, with 7 bases identical to TRBD2. Looked up from germline, CDR1 is MGHRA and CDR2 is YSYEKL. The junction had 14 bases not matched to a gene; V was cut back by 4 bases and J by 5 bases. This CDR3 has 16 residues. CDR3 protein: CASSRGPLGGRHEQYF. In DNA, the CDR3 is TGCGCCAGCAGCCGAGGGCCCCTGGGAGGGAGACACGAGCAGTACTTC.

The chain recombines TRBV5-1 with TRBJ2-7; TRBD2 agrees at 12 bases. Germline trimming cut 0 bases from V and 4 bases from J; bases unmatched to any gene: 5. Germline values: CDR1 SGHRS, CDR2 YFSETQ. CDR3 size: 16 residues. The CDR3 sequence: CASSLGLAGVYYEQYF. The CDR3 DNA reads TGCGCCAGCAGCTTGGGACTAGCGGGAGTTTATTACGAGCAGTACTTC.

J is TRBJ1-4 and V is TRBV27; perhaps TRBD1 as D (5 bases). Trimming stripped 0 bases from V and 5 bases from J, with 13 bases between. The CDR3 loop spans 16 amino acids. Germline V gives CDR1 MNHEY, CDR2 SMNVEV (reference sequence). The chain's CDR3 is CASSLSGGGGNEKLFF. The DNA for the CDR3 is TGTGCCAGCAGTTTATCGGGGGGTGGCGGGAATGAAAAACTGTTTTTT.

Points on this clone: At one of its ends the junction is not consistent with the germline gene, which may arise from a read error. J is TRBJ2-3 and V is TRBV29-1, with 14 bases identical to TRBD2. This CDR3 is 14 amino acids long. Germline V CDR1 and CDR2: SQVTM, ANQGSEA. The CDR3 DNA is TGTTCTACGGGACTAGCGGGAGCCACAGATACGCAGTATTTT. This sequence encodes CSTGLAGATDTQYF.

The chain recombines TRBV19 with TRBJ2-3; the match to TRBD1 covers 8 bases. This CDR3 region has 13 residues. Looked up from germline, CDR1 is LNHDA and CDR2 is SQIVND (reference sequence). V shed 7 bases, J shed 7 bases, and the junction held 7 bases outside the gene matches. The CDR3 reads CASTRQGTNTQYF. CDR3 coding DNA: TGTGCCAGTACACGACAGGGGACGAATACGCAGTATTTT. Supplemented by reference TRBV19 and TRBJ2-3, the full variable domain reads DGGITQSPKYLFRKEGQNVTLSCEQNLNHDAMYWYRQDPGQGLRLIYYSQIVNDFQKGDIAEGYSVSREKKESFPLTVTSAQKNPTAFYLCASTRQGTNTQYFGPGTRLTVL.

As regards this clone: Distinct nucleotide sequences in the sample also encode this CDR3. CDR3 in DNA: TGTGCCAGCAGTGCCCCACCGGGACTAGCGGGAGGCCGGGCCACGGATGAGCAGTTCTTC. This translates into CASSAPPGLAGGRATDEQFF. This chain joins TRBV6-1 and TRBJ2-1; TRBD2 agrees at 15 bases. The V and J ends lost 4 bases and 8 bases, in that order; junction bases with no gene match: 18. Germline V CDR1 and CDR2: MNHNS, SASEGT. CDR3 size: 20 residues.

CDR3: CASSEGQGALDTQYF. Here the CDR3 DNA reads TGTGCCAGCAGTGAAGGACAGGGGGCTTTAGATACGCAGTATTTT. This sequence joins TRBV2 and TRBJ2-3; 10 bases map to TRBD1. The junction had 3 bases not matched to a gene; V was cut back by 1 base and J by 5 bases. Germline assignment: CDR1 SNHLY and CDR2 FYNNEI. This CDR3 spans 15 amino acids.

The chain has TRBV9 and TRBJ1-2; D unresolved. Germline CDR1 reads SGDLS; CDR2 reads YYNGEE. The length of the CDR3 is 14 residues. Trimming took off 0 bases at V and 3 bases at J, with 9 bases between the two ends. For the CDR3, the DNA is TGTGCCAGCAGCGTAGGGGAGGGCTACTATGGCTACACCTTC. It yields the protein CASSVGEGYYGYTF.

The chain carries TRBV30 and TRBJ2-1; 14 bases are a match to TRBD2. Germline loops: CDR1 GTSNPN, CDR2 SVGIG (reference sequence). V was clipped by 5 bases and J by 6 bases; unmatched bases: 3. The CDR3 has 14 amino acids. The CDR3 sequence is CAWGTSGRPNEQFF. The CDR3 nucleotides are TGTGCCTGGGGGACTAGCGGGAGACCCAATGAGCAGTTCTTC.

The chain links TRBV7-9 to TRBJ1-2; no clear D gene. Trimming took 2 bases from V and 1 from J, leaving 5 bases between them. The CDR3 runs 13 residues. Per germline, CDR1 SEHNR and CDR2 FQNEAQ (reference sequence). The CDR3 protein is CASSLRNNYGYTF. As DNA, the CDR3 is TGTGCCAGCAGCTTAAGGAATAACTATGGCTACACCTTC.

This chain connects TRBV7-8 to TRBJ2-7; 10 nucleotides line up with TRBD1. CDR1 SGHVS and CDR2 FQNEAQ come from the germline V gene. This CDR3 contains 16 residues. J lost 3 bases, V lost 5 bases, and 10 bases had no gene match. The CDR3 loop reads CASSHSQTGGFYEQYF. The CDR3 DNA reads TGTGCCAGCAGCCACAGCCAGACAGGGGGCTTCTACGAGCAGTACTTC.

The J gene is TRBJ1-1, the V gene TRBV4-3, with 7 positions matching TRBD1. The CDR3 sequence is 15 residues long. Trimming took 2 bases from V and 9 from J; bases not matched to a gene: 12. Germline assignment: CDR1 LGHNA and CDR2 YSLEER. The CDR3 reads CASSQMGQILSKAFF. The CDR3 nucleotides are TGCGCCAGCAGCCAAATGGGACAGATCCTTTCGAAAGCTTTCTTT.

The V gene is TRBV30, the J gene TRBJ2-7; D is perhaps TRBD2 (7 bases). There are 15 residues in the CDR3. Germline lookup yields CDR1 GTSNPN and CDR2 SVGIG (reference sequence). The V end lost 0 bases, the J end lost 3 bases, and 15 bases lay between the germline ends. In DNA, the CDR3 is TGTGCCTGGAGTGTAGGGGGAGGGAGTGGCTACGAGCAGTACTTC. This gives the protein CAWSVGGGSGYEQYF.

The CDR3 DNA reads as TGCGCCAGCAGCCAAGAATCTGTGGCTGGAAACACCATATATTTT. This sequence encodes CASSQESVAGNTIYF. V gene TRBV4-1 combines with J gene TRBJ1-3; D unclear. Germline V CDR1 and CDR2: MGHRA, YSYEKL. The CDR3 spans 15 residues. V was pared by 0 bases and J by 2 bases, with 8 bases between.

The chain uses TRBV21-1 and TRBJ2-2. TRBV21-1 corresponds to a pseudogene. The CDR3 is made up of 15 amino acids. CDR3 protein: CASSKEARSNGELFF. DNA for the CDR3: TGTGCCAGCAGCAAAGAGGCCAGAAGCAACGGGGAGCTGTTTTTT.

The gene calls are TRBV6-5 and TRBJ1-6; D unresolved. V shed 0 bases and J shed 9 bases, with 6 bases lying between them. The CDR3 sequence is 13 residues long. CDR1 is MNHEY and CDR2 is SVGAGI in the germline V gene. In DNA, the CDR3 is TGTGCCAGCAGTTACTCGAGGGTTTCACCCCTCCACTTT. Translation gives CASSYSRVSPLHF.